This T cell receptor (beta chain) appears in the sequencing data of a study of T-cell memory formation after mild COVID-19. In its sample, this clonotype was seen a few times. TCRdb used MiXCR to reprocess the 5' RACE reads, holding one entry per CDR3 protein. Of fewer than 150,000 distinct CDR3 sequences in the sample, over 20% were seen once. CDR3 length: 12 amino acids. V was pared by 7 bases and J by 2 bases, with 8 bases between. The germline CDR1 and CDR2 sequences are MNHEY and SMNVEV (reference sequence). The receptor was isolated from a man aged 18 to 30 who had mild COVID-19 (a few samples of this study predate the infection). Cell type and time point are not known. This sequence joins TRBV27 and TRBJ1-1; a weak D match, TRBD1 (5 bases). The sequenced sample was PBMCs or a T cell subset sorted from them (not recorded which). For the CDR3, the DNA is TGTGCCAGCACAGACAGCAACACTGAAGCTTTCTTT. This sequence encodes CASTDSNTEAFF.